The rows below give T cell receptor beta chains drawn from one sample of a study of Ad26.COV2.S vaccination and SARS-CoV-2 variants. Clones were sequenced by immunoSEQ multiplex PCR, and TCRdb holds only the in-frame ones, with some missing. The sample holds around 340,000 clones, approximately 90% seen once. This sample comprised peripheral blood, obtained in a trial of Ad26.COV2.S vaccine versus placebo. The receptors come from a person between 18 and 59 years old who received the Ad26.COV2.S COVID-19 vaccine or a placebo. The CDR3 runs from the conserved cysteine through the conserved F or W.

cdr3_aa	j_call	v_call
CASSLEGARYNQPQHF	TRBJ1-5	TRBV27
CASSPSGIGRSEQFF	TRBJ2-1	TRBV28
CASSGGGNIQYF	TRBJ2-4	TRBV19
CASSQEKTGVVQHF	TRBJ1-5	TRBV4-3
CASSPNSREKLFF	TRBJ1-4	TRBV18
CASSLQGMGGNTIYF	TRBJ1-3	TRBV7-2
CSASRPGQSYGYTF	TRBJ1-2	TRBV29-1
CASSLLIAGGFYNEQFF	TRBJ2-1	TRBV5-4
CAWAVGEWDYEQYF	TRBJ2-7	TRBV30
CASSLDSAYTF	TRBJ1-2	TRBV12-3/TRBV12-4
CASRKQTISTDTQYF	TRBJ2-3	TRBV10-1
CSAERGAVMFF	TRBJ2-1	TRBV20-1
CASGGGGNEKLFF	TRBJ1-4	TRBV28
CASSATSPGGEQYF	TRBJ2-7	TRBV7-3
CASSRGTGGSYNEQFF	TRBJ2-1	TRBV18
CASSIAGGGRNSPLHF	TRBJ1-6	TRBV19